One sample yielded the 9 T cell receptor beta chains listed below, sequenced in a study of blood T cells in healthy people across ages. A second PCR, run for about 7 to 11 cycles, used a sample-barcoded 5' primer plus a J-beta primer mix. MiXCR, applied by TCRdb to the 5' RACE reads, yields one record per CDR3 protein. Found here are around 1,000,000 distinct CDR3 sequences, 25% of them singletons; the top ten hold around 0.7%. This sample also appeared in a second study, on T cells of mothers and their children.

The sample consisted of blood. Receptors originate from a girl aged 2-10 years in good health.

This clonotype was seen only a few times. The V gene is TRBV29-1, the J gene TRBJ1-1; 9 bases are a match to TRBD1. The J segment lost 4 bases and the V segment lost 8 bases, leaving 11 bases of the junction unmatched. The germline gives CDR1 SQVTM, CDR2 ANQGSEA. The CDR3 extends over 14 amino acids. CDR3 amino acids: CSCYPGQGTTEAFF. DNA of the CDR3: TGCAGCTGTTACCCGGGACAGGGCACCACTGAAGCTTTCTTT. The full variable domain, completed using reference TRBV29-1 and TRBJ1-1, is SAVISQKPSRDICQRGTSLTIQCQVDSQVTMMFWYRQQPGQSLTLIATANQGSEATYESGFVIDKFPISRPNLTFSTLTVSNMSPEDSSIYLCSCYPGQGTTEAFFGQGTRLTVV.

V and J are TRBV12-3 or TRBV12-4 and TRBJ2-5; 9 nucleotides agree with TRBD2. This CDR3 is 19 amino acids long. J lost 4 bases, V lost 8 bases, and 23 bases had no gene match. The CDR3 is CASGPRFGSGSKMGETQYF. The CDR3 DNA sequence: TGTGCCAGCGGACCCCGGTTTGGTAGCGGGAGTAAGATGGGAGAGACCCAGTACTTC.

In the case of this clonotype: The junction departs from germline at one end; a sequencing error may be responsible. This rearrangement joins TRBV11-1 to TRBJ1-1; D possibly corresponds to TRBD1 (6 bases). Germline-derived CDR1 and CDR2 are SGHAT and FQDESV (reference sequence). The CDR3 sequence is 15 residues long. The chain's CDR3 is CASSPPQGRWAETFF. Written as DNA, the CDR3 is TGTGCCAGCAGCCCACCACAGGGTCGTTGGGCTGAAACTTTCTTT.

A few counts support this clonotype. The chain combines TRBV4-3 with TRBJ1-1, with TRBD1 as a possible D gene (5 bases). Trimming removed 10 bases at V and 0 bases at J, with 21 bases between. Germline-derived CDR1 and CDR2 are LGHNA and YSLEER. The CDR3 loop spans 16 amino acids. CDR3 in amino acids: CANSQIRGFLNTEAFF. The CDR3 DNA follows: TGCGCCAACTCCCAAATTCGGGGGTTTTTGAACACTGAAGCTTTCTTT.

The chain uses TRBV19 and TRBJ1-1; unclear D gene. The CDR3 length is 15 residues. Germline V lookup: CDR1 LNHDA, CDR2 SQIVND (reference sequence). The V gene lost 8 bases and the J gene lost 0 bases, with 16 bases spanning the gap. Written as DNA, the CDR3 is TGTGCCAGTGGCGAAGGTAAACTGATGAACACTGAAGCTTTCTTT. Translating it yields CASGEGKLMNTEAFF.

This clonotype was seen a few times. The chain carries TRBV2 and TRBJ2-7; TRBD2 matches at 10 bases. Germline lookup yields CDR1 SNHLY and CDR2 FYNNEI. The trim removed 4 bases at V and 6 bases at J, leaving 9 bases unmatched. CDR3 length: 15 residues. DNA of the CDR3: TGTGCCAGCAGTGTCCTAGCGGGAGTAGGGAGCGAGCAGTACTTC. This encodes CASSVLAGVGSEQYF.

This chain's CDR3 is CASTLPIKSYEQYF. CDR3 coding DNA: TGTGCCAGCACCCTCCCCATAAAATCCTACGAGCAGTACTTC. The V call is TRBV7-9, the J call TRBJ2-5; D uncertain. The J call may be faulty, since TRBJ2-7 better matches the DNA end. CDR1 and CDR2 (germline): SEHNR, FQNEAQ (reference sequence). This CDR3 region has 14 residues.

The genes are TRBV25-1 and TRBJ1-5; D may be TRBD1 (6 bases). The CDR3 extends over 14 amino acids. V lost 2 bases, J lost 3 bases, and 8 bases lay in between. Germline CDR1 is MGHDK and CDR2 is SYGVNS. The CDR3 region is CASSENRANQPQHF. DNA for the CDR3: TGTGCCAGCAGTGAAAACAGGGCCAATCAGCCCCAGCATTTT.

CDR3 sequence reads: CSARDQEVLEQYF. CDR3 nucleotides: TGCAGTGCTAGAGATCAAGAGGTGCTCGAGCAGTACTTC. The chain recombines TRBV20-1 with TRBJ2-7; unclear D gene. V lost 0 bases to trimming and J lost 6 bases, with 12 bases between them. This CDR3 has 13 amino acids. Germline V gene lookup returns CDR1 DFQATT and CDR2 SNEGSKA (reference sequence).